The 28 T cell receptor beta chains below all came from one sample that was sequenced in a study of CD8+CD57+ T cells in acquired aplastic anemia. By flow cytometry, patients selected for sequencing had shown an expansion of CD8+CD57+ cells. According to the study, genomic DNA was the template for TCR beta VDJ and CDR3 profiling. TCRdb processed the reads anew with MiXCR; each CDR3 protein has one entry. Here the sample spans 200,000 or so distinct CDR3 sequences, 40% to 55% being singletons. What was sequenced was sorted CD4+, CD8+, or CD8+CD57+ T cells (not recorded which) from PBMCs. The receptor set was obtained from a human donor with aplastic anemia.

This CDR3 is CASLNQRGQETQYF. CDR3 nucleotide sequence: TGTGCCAGCCTCAACCAGCGGGGCCAAGAGACCCAGTACTTC. The rearrangement uses TRBV2 and TRBJ2-5; TRBD2 agrees at 7 bases. V was clipped by 8 bases and J by 1 base; unmatched bases: 7. CDR1 is SNHLY and CDR2 is FYNNEI in the germline V gene. The CDR3 is made up of 14 amino acids.

This clonotype was seen repeatedly, ten times or more. The rearrangement uses TRBV7-9 and TRBJ1-2, with D possibly TRBD1 on 6 matching bases. Germline V gene lookup returns CDR1 SEHNR and CDR2 FQNEAQ (reference sequence). This CDR3 spans 17 amino acids. V was cut by 6 bases and J by 4 bases, with 24 bases left in between. The chain's CDR3 is CASRIPEDSQKGYGYTF. The CDR3 nucleotides read TGTGCCAGCAGGATACCGGAGGACAGCCAAAAGGGCTATGGCTACACCTTC.

The rearrangement links TRBV19 to TRBJ2-1, with 7 positions matching TRBD2. The V gene's germline CDR1 is LNHDA and CDR2 SQIVND (reference sequence). With V trimmed by 0 bases and J by 4 bases, 3 bases remained unmatched. The CDR3 length is 15 residues. The CDR3 nucleotides are TGTGCCAGTAGTATAGAAGGGAGGGAATACAATGAGCAGTTCTTC. Its translation: CASSIEGREYNEQFF.

Concerning this clonotype: This is likely a read error, given that the CDR3 carries no conserved phenylalanine or tryptophan at its end. This chain uses TRBV30 with TRBJ1-1, with a possible D match to TRBD1 (5 bases). CDR1 GTSNPN and CDR2 SVGIG come from the germline V gene (reference sequence). The V and J ends lost 5 bases and 0 bases respectively, with 13 bases between them. The CDR3 is made up of 14 amino acids. DNA of the CDR3: TGTGCCTGGGGACCAGGGCGAATGAACACTGAAGCTTTCCTT. Translation: CAWGPGRMNTEAFL.

This clonotype showed up many times. This chain links TRBV11-2 with TRBJ1-5, with TRBD1 as a possible D gene (6 bases). Germline loops: CDR1 SGHAT, CDR2 FQNNGV. The V and J ends lost 5 bases and 5 bases respectively, with 13 bases between them. The CDR3 runs to 14 residues. CDR3 bases: TGTGCCAGCAGCCTCCAGGGGAGCGATCAGCCCCAGCATTTT. This sequence encodes CASSLQGSDQPQHF. Full variable domain (outside the CDR3, taken from reference TRBV11-2 and TRBJ1-5): EAGVAQSPRYKIIEKRQSVAFWCNPISGHATLYWYQQILGQGPKLLIQFQNNGVVDDSQLPKDRFSAERLKGVDSTLKIQPAKLEDSAVYLCASSLQGSDQPQHFGDGTRLSIL.

This chain links TRBV5-4 with TRBJ2-1; no reliable D call. V was shortened by 0 bases and J by 0 bases, with 7 bases between the two germline ends. Germline V gene lookup returns CDR1 SGHNT and CDR2 YYREEE (reference sequence). CDR3 length: 15 amino acids. The CDR3 DNA sequence: TGTGCCAGCAGCTTGGCGGAGCTCTCCTACAATGAGCAGTTCTTC. This sequence encodes CASSLAELSYNEQFF.

This clonotype was observed many times. The CDR3 protein is CASSPSTRGPGYEQYF. In DNA, the CDR3 is TGTGCCAGCAGTCCCTCCACTAGGGGCCCTGGCTACGAGCAGTACTTC. The chain couples TRBV12-3 or TRBV12-4 to TRBJ2-7; D is perhaps TRBD1 or TRBD2 (5 bases each). Trimming removed 5 bases from V and 3 bases from J, with 20 bases in between. This CDR3 has 16 amino acids.

This clonotype was picked up many times. The chain links TRBV19 to TRBJ2-1, with 9 positions matching TRBD1. Trimming took 6 bases from V and 7 from J; bases not matched to a gene: 4. Germline lookup yields CDR1 LNHDA and CDR2 SQIVND (reference sequence). The length of the CDR3 is 13 residues. The DNA for the CDR3 is TGTGCCAGTAGGCACAGGGGGCTTAATGAGCAGTTCTTC. The encoded protein is CASRHRGLNEQFF.

In the case of this clonotype: A junction end diverges from the germline sequence, so it may reflect a read error. The chain links TRBV7-9 to TRBJ2-7, with 8 nucleotides matching TRBD1. This CDR3 is built from 14 residues. Germline loops: CDR1 SEHNR, CDR2 FQNEAQ (reference sequence). CDR3 nucleotide sequence: TGTGCCAGCAGCTTAACAGGGGGGACCTACGAGCGGTACTTC. Its protein product is CASSLTGGTYERYF.

Comment on this clonotype: The junction does not match germline at one end; this may be a read error. The chain joins TRBV4-1 to TRBJ2-2; D uncertain. The V gene's germline CDR1 is MGHRA and CDR2 YSYEKL. This CDR3 has 15 residues. This chain's CDR3 is CTSSQDVRSTGELFF. The CDR3 DNA follows: TGCACCAGCAGCCAAGATGTTAGATCCACCGGGGAGCTGTTTTTT.

This clonotype was observed a handful of times. This may arise from a read error, as a much more abundant clone is one base away. The V call is TRBV25-1, the J call TRBJ2-7, with 9 bases aligning to TRBD1. The CDR3 extends over 12 amino acids. Per the germline V gene, CDR1 is MGHDK and CDR2 is SYGVNS. The DNA for the CDR3 is TGTGCCGGCAGTGACCAGACAGGGGGAACGTACTTC. Its translation is CAGSDQTGGTYF.

This chain uses TRBV20-1 with TRBJ1-1; perhaps TRBD1 as D (6 bases). CDR3 size: 14 residues. Per germline, CDR1 DFQATT and CDR2 SNEGSKA (reference sequence). Between the trimmed V and J ends, which lost 5 bases and 3 bases, there was a span of 16 bases. The CDR3 protein is CSAPLEGGHTEAFF. The CDR3 DNA is TGCAGTGCTCCCTTGGAGGGGGGGCACACTGAAGCTTTCTTT.

The chain combines TRBV20-1 with TRBJ2-3; 8 bases agree with TRBD2. This CDR3 comprises 15 residues. With 5 bases clipped from V and 4 bases from J, the junction kept 11 bases outside the gene matches. The germline V gene has CDR1 DFQATT and CDR2 SNEGSKA (reference sequence). The CDR3 region is CSAWKPGGASDTQYF. The CDR3 nucleotides are TGCAGTGCTTGGAAGCCGGGGGGGGCCTCAGATACGCAGTATTTT.

The rearrangement joins TRBV6-4 to TRBJ2-2; 7 bases are shared with TRBD1. J lost 2 bases, V lost 6 bases, and 12 bases had no gene match. CDR1 is MRHNA, CDR2 SNTAGT, per germline. The CDR3 runs 17 residues. The DNA for the CDR3 is TGTGCCAGCAGACACTCCTTGAGACAGGGCAACACCGGGGAGCTGTTTTTT. Protein: CASRHSLRQGNTGELFF.

This clonotype was counted ten times or more. The chain carries TRBV25-1 and TRBJ2-5; D gene unclear. The CDR3 has 11 residues. Germline V gene lookup returns CDR1 MGHDK and CDR2 SYGVNS. The V and J ends lost 5 bases and 2 bases respectively, with 3 bases between them. The CDR3 is CASSKQETQYF. CDR3 in DNA: TGTGCCAGCAGTAAGCAAGAGACCCAGTACTTC.

This clonotype was seen ten or more times. The chain joins TRBV29-1 to TRBJ2-2, with D perhaps TRBD1 (5 bases). Trimming left V 0 bases short and J 1 base short, with 15 bases between. Germline CDR1 and CDR2: SQVTM and ANQGSEA. CDR3 length equals 17 residues. Here the CDR3 DNA reads TGCAGCGTTGAAGATCCCCGACAGCCATTGAACACCGGGGAGCTGTTTTTT. Its protein product is CSVEDPRQPLNTGELFF.

As to this clonotype: One junction end disagrees with the germline gene, perhaps due to a read error. The chain employs TRBV7-9 and TRBJ1-1; D is uncertain. The CDR3 totals 13 residues. Germline values: CDR1 SEHNR, CDR2 FQNEAQ (reference sequence). The CDR3 coding sequence is TGTACCAGCAGCTTAGCGCTGAACACTGAAGCTTTCTTT. Amino acid sequence: CTSSLALNTEAFF.

The chain employs TRBV9 and TRBJ1-2; D gene unclear. CDR3 size: 12 residues. Germline V gene sequence: CDR1 SGDLS, CDR2 YYNGEE. Trimming shortened V by 3 bases and J by 2 bases, and 5 bases separated the two germline ends. The chain's CDR3 is CASSGDNYGYTF. CDR3 coding DNA: TGTGCCAGCAGCGGAGACAACTATGGCTACACCTTC. Full variable domain (missing parts from reference TRBV9 and TRBJ1-2): DSGVTQTPKHLITATGQRVTLRCSPRSGDLSVYWYQQSLDQGLQFLIQYYNGEERAKGNILERFSAQQFPDLHSELNLSSLELGDSALYFCASSGDNYGYTFGSGTRLTVV.

In the case of this clonotype: Possible read error: a much larger clone is one base away. The chain employs TRBV5-1 and TRBJ2-3; 7 bases are shared with TRBD1. J was trimmed by 3 bases and V by 4 bases; bases with no gene match: 5. There are 14 residues in the CDR3. Germline V gives CDR1 SGHRS, CDR2 YFSETQ. The CDR3 region is CASSADRVTDTQYF. The CDR3, as DNA: TGCGCCAGCAGCGCCGACAGGGTAACAGATACGCAGTATTTT. The whole variable domain, filled in from reference TRBV5-1 and TRBJ2-3, reads KAGVTQTPRYLIKTRGQQVTLSCSPISGHRSVSWYQQTPGQGLQFLFEYFSETQRNKGNFPGRFSGRQFSNSRSEMNVSTLELGDSALYLCASSADRVTDTQYFGPGTRLTVL.

This clonotype has ten or more counts. This chain uses TRBV6-6 with TRBJ1-1; D is undetermined. CDR1 and CDR2 from the germline V gene are MNHNY and SVGAGI (reference sequence). CDR3 length equals 15 residues. The V end lost 0 bases, the J end lost 4 bases, and 12 bases lay between the germline ends. The CDR3 is CASSYSGIPTTEAFF. DNA for the CDR3: TGTGCCAGCAGTTACTCGGGGATTCCGACCACTGAAGCTTTCTTT.

This clonotype was seen a single time. The genes are TRBV7-9 and TRBJ2-2; no clear D gene. The germline gives CDR1 SEHNR, CDR2 FQNEAQ (reference sequence). The CDR3 loop spans 11 amino acids. Trimming took off 7 bases at V and 8 bases at J, with 8 bases between the two ends. CDR3 bases: TGTGCCAGCAAAGGATTAGGGGAGCTGTTTTTT. It codes for CASKGLGELFF.

This clonotype was seen many times. This chain connects TRBV5-1 to TRBJ1-1; the D is unclear. V dropped 1 base and J dropped 0 bases, with 10 bases sitting between them. The CDR3 runs 15 residues. Germline loops: CDR1 SGHRS, CDR2 YFSETQ. In DNA form, the CDR3 reads TGCGCCAGCAGCTTGTTTGGACCCATGAACACTGAAGCTTTCTTT. Translated, it gives CASSLFGPMNTEAFF.

The rearrangement uses TRBV5-1 and TRBJ2-2, with D perhaps matching TRBD1 or TRBD2 (6 bases each). The CDR3 runs to 16 residues. Germline assignment: CDR1 SGHRS and CDR2 YFSETQ. V was cut by 2 bases and J by 5 bases, with 16 bases left in between. CDR3: CASSFTGAPGTGELFF. CDR3 nucleotides: TGCGCCAGCAGCTTTACGGGGGCGCCGGGGACCGGGGAGCTGTTTTTT.

This chain uses TRBV5-1 with TRBJ2-1, with 10 bases aligning to TRBD2. The junction had 12 bases not matched to a gene; V was cut back by 4 bases and J by 8 bases. The CDR3 runs 16 residues. Germline CDR1 is SGHRS and CDR2 is YFSETQ. CDR3 residues: CASSPGSSGSGYEQFF. The DNA of the CDR3 is TGCGCCAGCAGCCCCGGGTCTAGCGGGAGTGGATATGAGCAGTTCTTC.

This clonotype showed up just a few times. At one of its ends the junction is not consistent with the germline gene, which may arise from a read error. The chain joins TRBV28 to TRBJ2-7, with D possibly being TRBD1 (6 bases). Germline V gene lookup returns CDR1 MDHEN and CDR2 SYDVKM. The CDR3 is 13 residues long. The CDR3 region has the DNA TGTGCCAGCAGTTTACGGGTAAGGACAGAAAGTCGCTTC. This codes for CASSLRVRTESRF.

This clonotype has just a few counts. An end of the junction does not agree with germline; a read error may underlie this. The J gene is TRBJ2-7, the V gene TRBV10-3; the match to TRBD1 covers 8 bases. Germline loops: CDR1 ENHRY, CDR2 SYGVKD. There are 12 residues in the CDR3. CDR3 coding DNA: TGTGCCATCAGTGAGTCCGAGGACAGGGAGCTCTTC. Translated: CAISESEDRELF.

The chain uses TRBV11-2 and TRBJ2-7, with 10 bases aligning to TRBD1. V lost 2 bases and J lost 1; bases outside the gene matches: 5. Germline CDR1 is SGHAT and CDR2 is FQNNGV. The CDR3 has 16 residues. The CDR3 sequence: CASSLRQGALSYEQYF. CDR3 nucleotides: TGTGCCAGCAGCTTACGACAGGGGGCGCTTTCCTACGAGCAGTACTTC.

The chain employs TRBV20-1 and TRBJ1-1, with no clear D. The CDR3 sequence is 15 residues long. Deletions cut 4 bases from V and 0 bases from J, with 15 bases between. The germline CDR1 and CDR2 sequences are DFQATT and SNEGSKA (reference sequence). The CDR3 here is CSAKEFVPVNTEAFF. The CDR3, as DNA: TGCAGTGCTAAAGAATTCGTTCCGGTGAACACTGAAGCTTTCTTT.